This T cell receptor beta chain derives from a study of a mutant IDH1 vaccine in newly diagnosed glioma. On the study more broadly: Patients arrived already treated with radiotherapy, temozolomide, or both, most having had both.

Germline CDR1 and CDR2: SGHVS and FNYEAQ. With 3 bases removed from V and 4 bases from J, the gap between germline ends came to 12 bases. There are 15 residues in the CDR3. Time point here: week 5, during vaccination. Vaccination used 300 ug of mutant IDH1 20-mer peptide per dose, with topical imiquimod. A remark on this clone: What it binds is not known.

Only in-frame clones appear in the TCRdb table, and some are missing; sequencing was by immunoSEQ multiplex PCR. The table lists approximately 51,000 clones, 78% of them singletons. Sequencing was performed on PBMCs, taken from a glioma patient whose treatment included an IDH1 peptide vaccine. The source is a middle-aged woman with glioma. The chain is built from TRBV7-6 and TRBJ2-2, with D possibly matching TRBD2 (5 bases). The CDR3 DNA sequence: TGTGCCAGCAGCTTGAGGGAGTCGGGCACCGGGGAGCTGTTTTTT. Translated, it gives CASSLRESGTGELFF.